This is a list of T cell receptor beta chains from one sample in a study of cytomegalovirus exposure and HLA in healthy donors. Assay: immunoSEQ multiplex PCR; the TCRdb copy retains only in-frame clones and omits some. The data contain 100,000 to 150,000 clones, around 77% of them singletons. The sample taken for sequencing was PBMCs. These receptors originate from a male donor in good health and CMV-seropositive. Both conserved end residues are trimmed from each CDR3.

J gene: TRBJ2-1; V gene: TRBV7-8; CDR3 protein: ASSLESGRGNEQF
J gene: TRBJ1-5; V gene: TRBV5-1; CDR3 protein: ASSPGDLGNQPQH
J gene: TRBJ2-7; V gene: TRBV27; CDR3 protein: ASSRGSRAYEQY
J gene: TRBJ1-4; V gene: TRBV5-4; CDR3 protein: ASSSRGEENEKLF
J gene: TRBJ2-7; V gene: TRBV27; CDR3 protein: ASGRQPYEQY
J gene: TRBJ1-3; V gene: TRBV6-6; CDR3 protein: ASNLDSGSGNTIY
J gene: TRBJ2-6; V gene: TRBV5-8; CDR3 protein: ASSRRGQANSGANVLT
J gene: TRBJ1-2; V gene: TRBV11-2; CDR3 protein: ASSPQMGIWLANYGYT
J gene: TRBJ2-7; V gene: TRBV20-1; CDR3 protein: SARSGGEQY
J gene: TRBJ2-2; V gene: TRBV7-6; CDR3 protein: ASSPRGFETGELF
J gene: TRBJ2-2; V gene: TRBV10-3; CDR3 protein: AIRQRIQGIAGELF
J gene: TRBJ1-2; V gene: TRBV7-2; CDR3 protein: ASRKTGFRAGYT
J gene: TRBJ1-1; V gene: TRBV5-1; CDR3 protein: ASSLALPNTEAF
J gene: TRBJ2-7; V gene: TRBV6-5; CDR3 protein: ASSRTGLGEQY
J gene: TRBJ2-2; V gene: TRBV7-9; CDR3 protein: ASSFRGPGELF
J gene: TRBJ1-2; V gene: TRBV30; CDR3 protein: AWSGVGRGRYGYT
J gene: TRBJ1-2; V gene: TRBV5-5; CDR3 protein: ASSLMGSYGYT
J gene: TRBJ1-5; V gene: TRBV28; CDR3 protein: ASSYPDTGGGQPQH
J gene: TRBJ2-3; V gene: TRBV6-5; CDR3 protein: ASSLSGGGTDTQY
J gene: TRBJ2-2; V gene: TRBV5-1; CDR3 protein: ASSLGAGGGTGELF
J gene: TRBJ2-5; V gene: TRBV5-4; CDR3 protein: ASSLGQQETQY
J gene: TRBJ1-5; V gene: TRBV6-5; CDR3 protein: ASSGQPNQPQH
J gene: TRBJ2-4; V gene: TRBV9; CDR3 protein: ASSEGTGGIIQY
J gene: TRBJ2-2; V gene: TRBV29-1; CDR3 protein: SGYNRGRIAPNTGELF
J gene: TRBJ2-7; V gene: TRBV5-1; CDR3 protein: ASSILAGGGKDEQY
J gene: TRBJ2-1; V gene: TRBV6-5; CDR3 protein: ASRKGTVPYNEQF
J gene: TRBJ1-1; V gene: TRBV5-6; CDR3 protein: ASSRGQGTEAF
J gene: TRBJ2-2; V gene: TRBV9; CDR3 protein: ASTAGPNTGELF
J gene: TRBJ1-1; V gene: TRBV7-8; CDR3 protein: ASSLERGVGTEAF
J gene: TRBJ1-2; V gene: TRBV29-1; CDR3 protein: SVASLRDSSMNGYT
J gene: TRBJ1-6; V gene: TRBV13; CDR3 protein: ASSSLRQSSYNSPLH
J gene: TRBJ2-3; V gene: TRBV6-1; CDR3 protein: ASTASGQRTDTQY
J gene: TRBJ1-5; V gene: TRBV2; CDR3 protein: ASSRDSLINQPQH